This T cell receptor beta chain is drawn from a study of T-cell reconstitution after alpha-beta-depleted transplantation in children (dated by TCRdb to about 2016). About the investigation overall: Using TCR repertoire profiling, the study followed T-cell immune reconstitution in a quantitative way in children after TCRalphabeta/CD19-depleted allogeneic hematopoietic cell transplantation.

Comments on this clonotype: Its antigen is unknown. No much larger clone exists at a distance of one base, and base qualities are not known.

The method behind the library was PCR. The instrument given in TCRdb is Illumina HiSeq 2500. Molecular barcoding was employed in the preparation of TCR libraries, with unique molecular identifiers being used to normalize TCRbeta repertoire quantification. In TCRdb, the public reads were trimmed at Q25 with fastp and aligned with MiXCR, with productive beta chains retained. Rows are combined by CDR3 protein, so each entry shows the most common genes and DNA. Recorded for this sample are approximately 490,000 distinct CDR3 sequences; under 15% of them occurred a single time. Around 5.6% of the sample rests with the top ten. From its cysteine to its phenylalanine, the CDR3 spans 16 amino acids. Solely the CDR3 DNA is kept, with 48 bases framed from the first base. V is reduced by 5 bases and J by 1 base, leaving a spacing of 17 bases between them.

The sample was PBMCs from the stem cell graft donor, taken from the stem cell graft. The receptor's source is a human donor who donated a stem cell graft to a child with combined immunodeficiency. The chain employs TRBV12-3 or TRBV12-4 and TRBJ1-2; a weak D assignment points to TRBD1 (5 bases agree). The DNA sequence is TGTGCCAGCAGTCTAGAGGACCGGGGGTTTAACTATGGCTACACCTTC. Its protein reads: CASSLEDRGFNYGYTF.